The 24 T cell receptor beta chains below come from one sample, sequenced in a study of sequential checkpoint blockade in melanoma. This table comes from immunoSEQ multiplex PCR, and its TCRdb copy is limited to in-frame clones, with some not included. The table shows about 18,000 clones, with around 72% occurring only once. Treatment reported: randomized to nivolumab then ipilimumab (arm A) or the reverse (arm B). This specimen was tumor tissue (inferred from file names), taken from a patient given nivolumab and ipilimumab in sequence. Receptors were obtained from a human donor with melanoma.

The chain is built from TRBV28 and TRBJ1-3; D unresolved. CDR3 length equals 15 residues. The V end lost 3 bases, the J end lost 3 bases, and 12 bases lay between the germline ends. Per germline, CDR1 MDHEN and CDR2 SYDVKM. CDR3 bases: TGTGCCAGCAGTTTCTTCGGGAACCTTGGAAACACCATATATTTT. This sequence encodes CASSFFGNLGNTIYF.

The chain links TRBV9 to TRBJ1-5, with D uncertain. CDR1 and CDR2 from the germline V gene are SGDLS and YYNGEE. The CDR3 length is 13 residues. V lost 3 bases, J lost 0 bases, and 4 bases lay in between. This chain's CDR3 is CASSAYSNQPQHF. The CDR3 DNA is TGTGCCAGCAGCGCGTATAGCAATCAGCCCCAGCATTTT.

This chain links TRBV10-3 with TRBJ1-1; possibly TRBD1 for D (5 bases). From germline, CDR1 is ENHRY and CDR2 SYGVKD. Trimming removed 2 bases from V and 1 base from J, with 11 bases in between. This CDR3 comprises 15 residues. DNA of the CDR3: TGTGCCATCAGTGAGCCCCGGGACCCGAACACTGAAGCTTTCTTT. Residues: CAISEPRDPNTEAFF.

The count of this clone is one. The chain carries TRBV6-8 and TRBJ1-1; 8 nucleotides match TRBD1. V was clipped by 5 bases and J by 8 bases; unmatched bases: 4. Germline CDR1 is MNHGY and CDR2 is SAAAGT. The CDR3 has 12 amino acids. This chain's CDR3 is CASSAGTGEAFF. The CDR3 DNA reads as TGTGCCAGCAGTGCCGGGACAGGAGAAGCTTTCTTT.

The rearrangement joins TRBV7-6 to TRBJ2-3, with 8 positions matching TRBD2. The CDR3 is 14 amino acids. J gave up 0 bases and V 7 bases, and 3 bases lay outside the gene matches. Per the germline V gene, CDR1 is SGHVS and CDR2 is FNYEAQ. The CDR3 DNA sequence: TGTGCCAGCAAGACTAGCGTTAGCACAGATACGCAGTATTTT. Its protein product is CASKTSVSTDTQYF.

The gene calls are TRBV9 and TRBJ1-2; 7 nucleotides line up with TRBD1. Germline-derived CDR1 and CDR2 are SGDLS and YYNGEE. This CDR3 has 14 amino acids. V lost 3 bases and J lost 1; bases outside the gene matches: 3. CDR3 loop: CASSEGQINYGYTF. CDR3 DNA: TGTGCCAGCAGCGAGGGACAGATTAACTATGGCTACACCTTC.

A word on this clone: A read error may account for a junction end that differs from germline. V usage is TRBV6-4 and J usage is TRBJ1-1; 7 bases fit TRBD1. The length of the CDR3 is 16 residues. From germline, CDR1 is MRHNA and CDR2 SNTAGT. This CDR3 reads CASSYSMTGQNTEAFF. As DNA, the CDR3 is TGTGCCAGCAGTTACTCGATGACAGGGCAGAACACTGAAGCTTTCTTT.

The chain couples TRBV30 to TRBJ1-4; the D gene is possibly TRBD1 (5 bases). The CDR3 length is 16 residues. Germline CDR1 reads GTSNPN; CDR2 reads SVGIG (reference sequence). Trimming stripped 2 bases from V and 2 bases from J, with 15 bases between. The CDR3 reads CAWSWGMDTTNEKLFF. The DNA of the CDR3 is TGTGCCTGGAGTTGGGGGATGGACACCACTAATGAAAAACTGTTTTTT.

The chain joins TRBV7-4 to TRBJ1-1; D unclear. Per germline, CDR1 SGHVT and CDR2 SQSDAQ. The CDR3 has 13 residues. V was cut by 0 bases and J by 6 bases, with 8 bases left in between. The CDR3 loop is CASSLAGRAEAFF. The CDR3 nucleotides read TGTGCCAGCAGCTTAGCAGGGCGGGCTGAAGCTTTCTTT.

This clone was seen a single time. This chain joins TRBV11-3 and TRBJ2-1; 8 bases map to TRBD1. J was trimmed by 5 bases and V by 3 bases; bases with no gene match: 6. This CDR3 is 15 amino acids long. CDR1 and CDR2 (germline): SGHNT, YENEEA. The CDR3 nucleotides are TGTGCCAGCAGCTTCGGACAGGGACGGAACAATGAGCAGTTCTTC. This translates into CASSFGQGRNNEQFF.

The CDR3 coding sequence is TGTGCCAGCAGCTTTGCCGGCGGTGCAACTAATGAAAAACTGTTTTTT. This translates into CASSFAGGATNEKLFF. This chain links TRBV11-3 with TRBJ1-4; no definite D call. Trimming took 3 bases from V and 0 from J, leaving 11 bases between them. This CDR3 contains 16 residues. Germline CDR1 and CDR2: SGHNT and YENEEA.

The CDR3 sequence: CASSMRRDRGYTF. The CDR3 DNA reads TGTGCCAGTAGTATGAGGAGGGACCGTGGCTACACCTTC. This chain connects TRBV19 to TRBJ1-2, with D possibly being TRBD1 (5 bases). Trimming removed 3 bases at V and 7 bases at J, with 12 bases between. The germline CDR1 and CDR2 sequences are LNHDA and SQIVND (reference sequence). This CDR3 has 13 residues. The whole variable domain, remainder taken from reference TRBV19 and TRBJ1-2, is DGGITQSPKYLFRKEGQNVTLSCEQNLNHDAMYWYRQDPGQGLRLIYYSQIVNDFQKGDIAEGYSVSREKKESFPLTVTSAQKNPTAFYLCASSMRRDRGYTFGSGTRLTVV.

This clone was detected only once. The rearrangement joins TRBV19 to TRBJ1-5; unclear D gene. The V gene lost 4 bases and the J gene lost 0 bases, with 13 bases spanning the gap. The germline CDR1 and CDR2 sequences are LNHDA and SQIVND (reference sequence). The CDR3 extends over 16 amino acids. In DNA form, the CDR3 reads TGTGCCAGTAGTAGAAGAGGAGATTATAGCAATCAGCCCCAGCATTTT. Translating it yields CASSRRGDYSNQPQHF.

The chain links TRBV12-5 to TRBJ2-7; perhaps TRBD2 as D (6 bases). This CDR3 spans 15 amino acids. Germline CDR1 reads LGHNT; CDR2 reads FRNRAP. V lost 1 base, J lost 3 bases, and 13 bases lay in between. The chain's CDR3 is CASGLGDLRGYEQYF. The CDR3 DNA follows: TGTGCTAGTGGTTTGGGGGACTTGAGAGGCTACGAGCAGTACTTC.

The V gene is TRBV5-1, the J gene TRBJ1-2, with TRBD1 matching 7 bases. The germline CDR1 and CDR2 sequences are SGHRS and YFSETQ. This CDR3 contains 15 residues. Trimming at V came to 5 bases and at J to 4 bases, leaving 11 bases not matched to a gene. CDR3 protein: CASSQTPGQSYGYTF. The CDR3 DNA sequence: TGCGCCAGCAGTCAAACACCGGGACAGTCCTATGGCTACACCTTC.

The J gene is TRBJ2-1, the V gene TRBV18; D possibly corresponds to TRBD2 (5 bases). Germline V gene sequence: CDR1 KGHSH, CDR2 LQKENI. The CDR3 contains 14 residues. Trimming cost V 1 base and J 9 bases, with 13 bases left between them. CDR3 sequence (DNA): TGTGCCAGCTCACCACGGATAACGGCGGGTGAGCAGTTCTTC. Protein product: CASSPRITAGEQFF.

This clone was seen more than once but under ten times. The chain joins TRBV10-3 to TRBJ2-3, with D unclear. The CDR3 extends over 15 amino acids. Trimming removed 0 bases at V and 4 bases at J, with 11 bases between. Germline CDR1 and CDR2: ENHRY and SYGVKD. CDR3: CAISESALTADTQYF. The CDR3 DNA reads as TGTGCCATCAGTGAGTCGGCACTTACGGCAGATACGCAGTATTTT.

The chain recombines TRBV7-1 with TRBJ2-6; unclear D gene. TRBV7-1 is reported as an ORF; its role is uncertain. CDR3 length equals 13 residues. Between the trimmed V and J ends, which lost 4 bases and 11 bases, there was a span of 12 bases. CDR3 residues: CASSLDEADVLTF. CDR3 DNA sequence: TGTGCCAGCAGCTTAGACGAGGCGGACGTCCTGACTTTC.

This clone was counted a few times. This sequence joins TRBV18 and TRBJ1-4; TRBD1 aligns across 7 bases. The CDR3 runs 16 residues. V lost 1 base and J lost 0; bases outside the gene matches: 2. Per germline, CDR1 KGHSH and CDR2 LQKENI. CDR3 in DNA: TGTGCCAGCTCACCACAGGGGGCGTCAACTAATGAAAAACTGTTTTTT. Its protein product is CASSPQGASTNEKLFF. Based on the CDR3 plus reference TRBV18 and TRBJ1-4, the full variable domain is NAGVMQNPRHLVRRRGQEARLRCSPMKGHSHVYWYRQLPEEGLKFMVYLQKENIIDESGMPKERFSAEFPKEGPSILRIQQVVRGDSAAYFCASSPQGASTNEKLFFGSGTQLSVL.

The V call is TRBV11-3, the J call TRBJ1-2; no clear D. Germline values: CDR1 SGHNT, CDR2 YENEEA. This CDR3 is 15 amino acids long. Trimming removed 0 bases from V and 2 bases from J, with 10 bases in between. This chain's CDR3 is CASSLDPGMNYGYTF. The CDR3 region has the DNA TGTGCCAGCAGCTTAGACCCCGGCATGAACTATGGCTACACCTTC.

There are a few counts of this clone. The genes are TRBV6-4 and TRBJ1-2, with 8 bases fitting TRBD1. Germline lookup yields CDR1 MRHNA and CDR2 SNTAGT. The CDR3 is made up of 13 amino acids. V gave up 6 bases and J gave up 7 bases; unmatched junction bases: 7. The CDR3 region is CASSSDRVFGYTF. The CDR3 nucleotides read TGTGCCAGCAGCTCGGACAGGGTGTTTGGCTACACCTTC.

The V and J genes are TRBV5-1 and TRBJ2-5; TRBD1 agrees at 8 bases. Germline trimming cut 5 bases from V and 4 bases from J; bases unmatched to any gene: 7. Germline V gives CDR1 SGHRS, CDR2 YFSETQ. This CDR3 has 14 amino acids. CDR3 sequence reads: CASRTRTGRETQYF. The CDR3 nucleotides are TGCGCCAGCAGGACGCGGACAGGGAGAGAGACCCAGTACTTC.

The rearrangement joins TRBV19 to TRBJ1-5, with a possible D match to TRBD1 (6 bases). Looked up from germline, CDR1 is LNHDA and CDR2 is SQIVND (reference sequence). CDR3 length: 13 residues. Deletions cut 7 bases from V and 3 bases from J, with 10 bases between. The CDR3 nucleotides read TGTGCCAGTAATGACAGGTACAATCAGCCCCAGCATTTT. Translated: CASNDRYNQPQHF.

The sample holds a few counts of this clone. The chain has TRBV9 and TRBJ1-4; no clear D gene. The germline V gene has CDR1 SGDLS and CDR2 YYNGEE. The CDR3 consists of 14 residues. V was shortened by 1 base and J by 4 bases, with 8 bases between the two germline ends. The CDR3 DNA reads TGTGCCAGCAGCGTACAGTCCCATAATGAAAAACTGTTTTTT. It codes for CASSVQSHNEKLFF. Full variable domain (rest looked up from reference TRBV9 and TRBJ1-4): DSGVTQTPKHLITATGQRVTLRCSPRSGDLSVYWYQQSLDQGLQFLIQYYNGEERAKGNILERFSAQQFPDLHSELNLSSLELGDSALYFCASSVQSHNEKLFFGSGTQLSVL.